The present TCR beta chain was sequenced within a study of Ad26.COV2.S vaccination and SARS-CoV-2 variants. About the study: Donor participated within the Ad26.COV2.S arm of the COV1001 trial. Each vaccinee took Ad26.COV2.S intramuscularly, once or twice 56 days apart. Study-wide findings and caveats: There was a possibility that the TCR breadth and depth analyses underestimated total T cell responses.

V was trimmed by 1 base and J by 2 bases, leaving 10 bases between them. Looked up from germline, CDR1 is SGHTA and CDR2 is FQGTGA. This CDR3 has 15 residues. Treatment here: some 20 received Ad26.COV2.S at low or high dose, single or two shots; roughly five received placebo; per-sample allocation not given. Samples analyzed were those drawn on day 63 after the first vaccine or placebo injection. For this clone: Antigen specificity is unknown.

Only in-frame clones appear in the TCRdb table, and some are missing; sequencing was by immunoSEQ multiplex PCR. This sample has roughly 400,000 clones, with approximately 91% found just once. The V and J genes are TRBV7-3 and TRBJ2-3, with D perhaps TRBD1 (5 bases). Sequenced material: peripheral blood, taken in a trial of Ad26.COV2.S vaccine versus placebo. The origin of this receptor is a person between 18 and 59 years old who received the Ad26.COV2.S COVID-19 vaccine or a placebo. The CDR3 protein is CASSLNGAVTDTQYF. The CDR3 DNA sequence: TGTGCCAGCAGCTTAAATGGGGCCGTCACAGATACGCAGTATTTT.